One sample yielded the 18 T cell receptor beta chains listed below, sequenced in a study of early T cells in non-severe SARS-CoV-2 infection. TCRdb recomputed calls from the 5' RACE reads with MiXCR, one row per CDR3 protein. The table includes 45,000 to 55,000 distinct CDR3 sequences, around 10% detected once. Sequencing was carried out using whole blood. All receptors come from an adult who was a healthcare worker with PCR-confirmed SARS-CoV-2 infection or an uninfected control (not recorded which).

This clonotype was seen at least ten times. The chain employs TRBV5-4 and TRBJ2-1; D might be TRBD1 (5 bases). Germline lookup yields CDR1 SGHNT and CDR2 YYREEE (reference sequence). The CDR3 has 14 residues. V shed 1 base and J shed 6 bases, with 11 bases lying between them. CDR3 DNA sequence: TGTGCCAGCAGCTTGAGCTTCCAGGGCAATGAGCAGTTCTTC. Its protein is CASSLSFQGNEQFF.

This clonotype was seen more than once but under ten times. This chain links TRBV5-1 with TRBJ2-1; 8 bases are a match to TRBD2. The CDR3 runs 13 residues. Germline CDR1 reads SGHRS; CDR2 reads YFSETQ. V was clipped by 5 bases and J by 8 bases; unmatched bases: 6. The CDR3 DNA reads TGCGCCAGCAGTTGGCGGGGGGAAGATGAGCAGTTCTTC. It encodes CASSWRGEDEQFF.

CDR3 amino acids: CASTPRGGFTGELFF. In DNA form, the CDR3 reads TGTGCCAGTACCCCCAGAGGTGGATTCACCGGGGAGCTGTTTTTT. This chain joins TRBV19 and TRBJ2-2; D gene unclear. V was cut by 7 bases and J by 4 bases, with 16 bases left in between. Germline V gives CDR1 LNHDA, CDR2 SQIVND (reference sequence). This CDR3 contains 15 residues.

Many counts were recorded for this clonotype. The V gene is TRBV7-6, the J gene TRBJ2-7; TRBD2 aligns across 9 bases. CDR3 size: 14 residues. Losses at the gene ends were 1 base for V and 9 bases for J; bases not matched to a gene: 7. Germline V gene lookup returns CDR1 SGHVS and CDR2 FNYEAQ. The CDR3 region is CASSLGTSVDLQYF. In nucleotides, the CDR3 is TGTGCCAGCAGCTTAGGGACTAGCGTCGATTTGCAGTACTTC. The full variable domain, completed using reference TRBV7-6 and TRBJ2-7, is GAGVSQSPRYKVTKRGQDVALRCDPISGHVSLYWYRQALGQGPEFLTYFNYEAQQDKSGLPNDRFSAERPEGSISTLTIQRTEQRDSAMYRCASSLGTSVDLQYFGPGTRLTVT.

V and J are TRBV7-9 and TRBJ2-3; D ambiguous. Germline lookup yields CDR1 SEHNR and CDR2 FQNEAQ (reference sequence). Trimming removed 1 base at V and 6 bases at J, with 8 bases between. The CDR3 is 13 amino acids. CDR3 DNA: TGTGCCAGCAGCTTAGGGCAAGCCGATACGCAGTATTTT. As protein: CASSLGQADTQYF.

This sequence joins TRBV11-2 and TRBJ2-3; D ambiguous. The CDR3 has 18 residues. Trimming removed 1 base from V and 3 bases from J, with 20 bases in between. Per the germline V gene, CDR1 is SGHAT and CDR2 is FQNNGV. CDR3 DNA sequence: TGTGCCAGCAGCTTAGTACTTCGGTCGGGCCTGGTTACAGATACGCAGTATTTT. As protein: CASSLVLRSGLVTDTQYF.

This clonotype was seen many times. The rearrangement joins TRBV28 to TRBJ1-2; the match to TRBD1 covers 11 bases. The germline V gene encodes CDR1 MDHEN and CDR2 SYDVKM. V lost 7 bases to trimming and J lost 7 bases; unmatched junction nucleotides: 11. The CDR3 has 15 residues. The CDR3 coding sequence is TGTGCCAGCACCAAGGGAGGACAGGGGGCGCTTGGCTACACCTTC. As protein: CASTKGGQGALGYTF.

CDR3 bases: TGTGCCAGCAGTTCCGGCAGGAGGGGTATCGGAGATACGCAGTATTTT. This encodes CASSSGRRGIGDTQYF. The V call is TRBV28, the J call TRBJ2-3; TRBD2 might be the D (6 bases). Germline values: CDR1 MDHEN, CDR2 SYDVKM. The CDR3 has 16 amino acids. Trimming pared 4 bases from V and 5 bases from J, leaving 19 bases between.

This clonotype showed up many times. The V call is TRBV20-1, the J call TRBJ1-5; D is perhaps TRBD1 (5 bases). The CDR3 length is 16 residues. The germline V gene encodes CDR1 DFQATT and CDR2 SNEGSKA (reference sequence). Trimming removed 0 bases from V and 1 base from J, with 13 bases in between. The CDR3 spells CSARDRQGGSNQPQHF. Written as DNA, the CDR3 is TGCAGTGCTAGAGATCGGCAGGGAGGAAGCAATCAGCCCCAGCATTTT.

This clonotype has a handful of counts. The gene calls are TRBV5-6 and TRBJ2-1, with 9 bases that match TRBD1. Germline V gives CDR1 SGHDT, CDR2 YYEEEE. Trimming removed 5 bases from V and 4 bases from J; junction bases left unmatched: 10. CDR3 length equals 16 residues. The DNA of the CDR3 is TGTGCCAGCAGTCCAGACAGGGGGGAGGTTTACAATGAGCAGTTCTTC. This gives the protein CASSPDRGEVYNEQFF.

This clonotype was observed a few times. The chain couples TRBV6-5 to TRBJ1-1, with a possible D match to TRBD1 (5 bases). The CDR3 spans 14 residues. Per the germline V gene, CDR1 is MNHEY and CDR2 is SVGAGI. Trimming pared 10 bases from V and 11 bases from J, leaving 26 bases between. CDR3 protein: CATKTPLAGGTAFF. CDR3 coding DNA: TGTGCCACCAAAACCCCCTTGGCCGGGGGTACGGCTTTCTTT.

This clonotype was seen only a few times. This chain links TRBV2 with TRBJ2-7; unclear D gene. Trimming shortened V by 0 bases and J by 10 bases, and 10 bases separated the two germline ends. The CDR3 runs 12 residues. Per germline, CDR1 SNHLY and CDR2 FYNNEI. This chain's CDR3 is CASSEAETRQYF. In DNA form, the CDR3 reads TGTGCCAGCAGTGAAGCCGAGACCCGACAGTACTTC.

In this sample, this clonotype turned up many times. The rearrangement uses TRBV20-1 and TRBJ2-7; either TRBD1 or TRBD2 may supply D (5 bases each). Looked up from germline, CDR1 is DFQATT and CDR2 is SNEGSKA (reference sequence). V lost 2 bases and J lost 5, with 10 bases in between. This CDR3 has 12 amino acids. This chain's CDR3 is CSARRGWDEQYF. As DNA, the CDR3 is TGCAGTGCTAGACGGGGCTGGGACGAGCAGTACTTC.

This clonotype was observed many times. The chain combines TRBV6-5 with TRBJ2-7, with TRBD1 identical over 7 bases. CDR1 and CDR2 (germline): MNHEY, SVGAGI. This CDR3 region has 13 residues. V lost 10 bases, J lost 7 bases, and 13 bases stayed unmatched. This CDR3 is CATSRTGTIEQYF. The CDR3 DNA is TGTGCCACCTCCCGGACAGGAACTATTGAGCAGTACTTC.

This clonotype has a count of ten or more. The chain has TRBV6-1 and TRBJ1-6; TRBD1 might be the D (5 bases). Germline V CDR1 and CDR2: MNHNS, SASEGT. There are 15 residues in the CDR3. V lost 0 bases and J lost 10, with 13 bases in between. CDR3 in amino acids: CASSEAKGRRSPLHF. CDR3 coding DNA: TGTGCCAGCAGTGAAGCCAAGGGACGAAGATCACCCCTCCACTTT.

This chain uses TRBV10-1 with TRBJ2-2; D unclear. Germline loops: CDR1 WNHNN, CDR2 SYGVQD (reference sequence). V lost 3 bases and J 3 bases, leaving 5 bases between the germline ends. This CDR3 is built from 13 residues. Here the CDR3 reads CASSDAYTGELFF. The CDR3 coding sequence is TGCGCCAGCAGTGACGCCTACACCGGGGAGCTGTTTTTT.

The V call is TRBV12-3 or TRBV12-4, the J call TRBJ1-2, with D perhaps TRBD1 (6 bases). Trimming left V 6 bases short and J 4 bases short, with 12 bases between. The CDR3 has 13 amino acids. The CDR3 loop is CASRDDRLYGYTF. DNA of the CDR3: TGTGCCAGCAGGGATGACAGGCTCTATGGCTACACCTTC.

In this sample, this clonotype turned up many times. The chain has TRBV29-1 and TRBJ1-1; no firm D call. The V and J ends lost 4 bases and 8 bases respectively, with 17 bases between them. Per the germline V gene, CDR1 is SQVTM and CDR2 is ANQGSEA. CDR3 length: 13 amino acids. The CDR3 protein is CSVGLAGRAEAFF. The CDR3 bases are TGCAGCGTTGGCTTGGCAGGAAGGGCGGAAGCTTTCTTT.